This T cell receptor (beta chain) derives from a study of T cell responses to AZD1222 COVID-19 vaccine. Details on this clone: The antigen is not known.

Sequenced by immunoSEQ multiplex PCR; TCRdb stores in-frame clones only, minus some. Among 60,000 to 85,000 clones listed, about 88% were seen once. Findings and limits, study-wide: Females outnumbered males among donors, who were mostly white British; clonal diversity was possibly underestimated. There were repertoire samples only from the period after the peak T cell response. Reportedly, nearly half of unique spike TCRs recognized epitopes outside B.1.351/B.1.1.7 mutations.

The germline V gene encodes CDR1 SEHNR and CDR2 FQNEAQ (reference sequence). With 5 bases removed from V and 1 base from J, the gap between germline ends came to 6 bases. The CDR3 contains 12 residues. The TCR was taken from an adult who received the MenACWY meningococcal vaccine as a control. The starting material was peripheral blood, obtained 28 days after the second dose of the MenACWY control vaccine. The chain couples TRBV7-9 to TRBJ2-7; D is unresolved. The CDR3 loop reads CASSGRSYEQYF. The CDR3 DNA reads TGTGCCAGCAGCGGCAGGTCCTACGAGCAGTACTTC.